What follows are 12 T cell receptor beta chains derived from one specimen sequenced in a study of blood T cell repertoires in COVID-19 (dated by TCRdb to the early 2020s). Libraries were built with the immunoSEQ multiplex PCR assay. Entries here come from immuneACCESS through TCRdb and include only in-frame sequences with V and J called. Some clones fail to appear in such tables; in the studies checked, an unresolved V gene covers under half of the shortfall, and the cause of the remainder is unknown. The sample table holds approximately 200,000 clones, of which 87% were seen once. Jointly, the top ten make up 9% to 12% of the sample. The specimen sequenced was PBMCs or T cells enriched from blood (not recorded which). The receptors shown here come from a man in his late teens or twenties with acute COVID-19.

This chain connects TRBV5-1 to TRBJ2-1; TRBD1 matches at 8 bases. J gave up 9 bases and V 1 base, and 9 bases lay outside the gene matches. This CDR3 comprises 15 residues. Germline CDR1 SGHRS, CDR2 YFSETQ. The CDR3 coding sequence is TGCGCCAGCAGCTTGACTGGACAGGGCTTGGGTGAGCAGTTCTTC. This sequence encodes CASSLTGQGLGEQFF.

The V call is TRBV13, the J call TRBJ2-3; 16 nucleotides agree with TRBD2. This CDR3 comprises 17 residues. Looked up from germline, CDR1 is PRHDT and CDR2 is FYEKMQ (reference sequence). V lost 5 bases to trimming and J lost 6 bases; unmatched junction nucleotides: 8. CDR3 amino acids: CASSHGTSGRAPDTQYF. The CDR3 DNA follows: TGTGCCAGCAGCCACGGGACTAGCGGGAGGGCCCCGGATACGCAGTATTTT.

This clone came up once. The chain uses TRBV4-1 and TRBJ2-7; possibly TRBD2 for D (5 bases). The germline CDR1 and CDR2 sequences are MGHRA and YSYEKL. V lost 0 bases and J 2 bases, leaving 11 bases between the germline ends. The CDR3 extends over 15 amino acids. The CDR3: CASSQDRTSPYEQYF. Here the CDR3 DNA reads TGCGCCAGCAGCCAAGATCGAACTAGTCCCTACGAGCAGTACTTC.

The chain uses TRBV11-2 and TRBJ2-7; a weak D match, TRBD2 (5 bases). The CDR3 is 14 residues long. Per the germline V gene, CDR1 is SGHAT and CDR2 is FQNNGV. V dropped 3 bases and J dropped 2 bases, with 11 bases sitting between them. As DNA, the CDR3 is TGTGCCAGCAGCTTCCCCGGGAAACCCTACGAGCAGTACTTC. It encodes CASSFPGKPYEQYF.

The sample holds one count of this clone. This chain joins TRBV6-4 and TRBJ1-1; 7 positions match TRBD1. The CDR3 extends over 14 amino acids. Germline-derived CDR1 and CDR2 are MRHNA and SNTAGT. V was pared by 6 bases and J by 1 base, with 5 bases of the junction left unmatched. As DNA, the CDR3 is TGTGCCAGCAGACCGGACAGGACGAACACTGAAGCTTTCTTT. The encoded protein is CASRPDRTNTEAFF.

CDR3 sequence reads: CASSPPSGWNNEQFF. For the CDR3, the DNA is TGTGCCAGCTCCCCTCCTAGCGGGTGGAACAATGAGCAGTTCTTC. V usage is TRBV18 and J usage is TRBJ2-1; 8 nucleotides align to TRBD2. J was trimmed by 5 bases and V by 6 bases; bases with no gene match: 9. There are 15 residues in the CDR3. Per the germline V gene, CDR1 is KGHSH and CDR2 is LQKENI.

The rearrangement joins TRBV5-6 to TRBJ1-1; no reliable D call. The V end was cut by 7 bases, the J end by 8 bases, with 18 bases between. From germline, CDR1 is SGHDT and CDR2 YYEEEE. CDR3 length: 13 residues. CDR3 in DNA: TGTGCCAGCTCAGGACTGGGTGTGATGGAAGCTTTCTTT. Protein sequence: CASSGLGVMEAFF.

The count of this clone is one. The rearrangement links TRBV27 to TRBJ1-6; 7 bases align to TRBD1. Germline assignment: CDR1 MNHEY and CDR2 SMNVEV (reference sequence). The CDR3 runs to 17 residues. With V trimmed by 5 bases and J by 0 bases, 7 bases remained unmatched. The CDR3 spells CASSAGRDSSYNSPLHF. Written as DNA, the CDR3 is TGTGCCAGCAGTGCCGGGAGGGACAGCTCCTATAATTCACCCCTCCACTTT.

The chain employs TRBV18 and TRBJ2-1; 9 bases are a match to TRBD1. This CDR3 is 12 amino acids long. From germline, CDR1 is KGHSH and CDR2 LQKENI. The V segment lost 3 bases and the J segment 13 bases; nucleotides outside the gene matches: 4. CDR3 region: CASSPPGQGQFF. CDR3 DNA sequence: TGTGCCAGCTCACCTCCGGGACAGGGACAGTTCTTC.

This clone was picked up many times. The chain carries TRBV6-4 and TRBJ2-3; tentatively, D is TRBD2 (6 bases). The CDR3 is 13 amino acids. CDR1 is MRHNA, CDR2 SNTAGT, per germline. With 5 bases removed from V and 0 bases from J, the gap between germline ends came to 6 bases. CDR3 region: CASSSGSTDTQYF. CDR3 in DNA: TGTGCCAGCAGTAGCGGGAGCACAGATACGCAGTATTTT.

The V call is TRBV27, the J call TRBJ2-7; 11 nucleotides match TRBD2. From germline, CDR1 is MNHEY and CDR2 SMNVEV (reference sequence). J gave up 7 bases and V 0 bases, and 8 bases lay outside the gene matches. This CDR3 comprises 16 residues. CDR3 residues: CASSLSLGLAGGEQYF. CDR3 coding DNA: TGTGCCAGCAGTTTATCCCTTGGGCTAGCGGGAGGAGAGCAGTACTTC.

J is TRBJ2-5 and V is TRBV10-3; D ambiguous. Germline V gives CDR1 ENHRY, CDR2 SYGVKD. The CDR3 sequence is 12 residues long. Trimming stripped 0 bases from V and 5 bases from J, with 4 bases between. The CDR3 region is CAISESRETQYF. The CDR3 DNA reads TGTGCCATCAGTGAGTCGCGGGAGACCCAGTACTTC.